This T cell receptor (beta chain) was captured in a study of tumor and adjacent non-tumor tissue in lung cancer. Study details: There were some 11 adenocarcinoma, 2 squamous cell carcinoma and 1 small cell lung cancer cases. Each sample yielded some 4 million productive TCRbeta reads on average.

A modified ARM-PCR protocol with three rounds of nested PCR amplified TCRbeta. TCRdb reanalysed the multiplex PCR reads using MiXCR and keeps one entry per CDR3 protein. Among more than 90,000 distinct CDR3 sequences, less than 75% were seen once, and the ten largest hold approximately 20%. Details on this clonotype: Its antigen remains unknown. The germline gene is not matched at one end of the junction; a read error may be the cause.

Study observations and caveats: Normal lung showed higher cumulative top 100 clone frequency than tumor.

Germline V lookup: CDR1 SQVTM, CDR2 ANQGSEA. The CDR3 is 13 residues long. No cell sorting was done before RNA was extracted from the tissue. Chemotherapy-naive patients with new lung cancer underwent thoracic surgery in China, August–November 2014. J is TRBJ2-1 and V is TRBV29-1; D possibly corresponds to TRBD1 (6 bases). The TCR comes from a man in his 60s with non-small cell lung cancer. Material: lung tumor tissue. DNA of the CDR3: TGCAGCGCTGTCAGGGGAGCCTACAATGAGCAGTGCTTC. The encoded protein is CSAVRGAYNEQCF.